This TCR beta chain was retrieved from a study of blood T cell repertoires in COVID-19. Per the original data handling: Amplification with reference gene primers provided the estimates of nucleated cell counts. Method: immunoSEQ multiplex PCR; TCRdb's copy keeps in-frame clones and lacks some. D and trimming come from the DNA, and the V and J calls and clone size come from that table. This repertoire shows roughly 300,000 clones, 65% to 90% found once; its top ten account for about 4%. There are 18 residues in the CDR3. Per germline, CDR1 SGHRS and CDR2 YFSETQ. V gave up 3 bases and J gave up 0 bases; unmatched junction bases: 12.

The V gene is TRBV5-1, the J gene TRBJ1-3, with 7 bases matching TRBD1. The sequence derives from a man aged 30-40 years who had recovered from COVID-19. What was sequenced was PBMCs or T cells enriched from blood (not recorded which). CDR3 loop: CASSSRQGADFSGNTIYF. The CDR3 nucleotides read TGCGCCAGCAGCTCCAGACAGGGAGCCGATTTCTCTGGAAACACCATATATTTT.